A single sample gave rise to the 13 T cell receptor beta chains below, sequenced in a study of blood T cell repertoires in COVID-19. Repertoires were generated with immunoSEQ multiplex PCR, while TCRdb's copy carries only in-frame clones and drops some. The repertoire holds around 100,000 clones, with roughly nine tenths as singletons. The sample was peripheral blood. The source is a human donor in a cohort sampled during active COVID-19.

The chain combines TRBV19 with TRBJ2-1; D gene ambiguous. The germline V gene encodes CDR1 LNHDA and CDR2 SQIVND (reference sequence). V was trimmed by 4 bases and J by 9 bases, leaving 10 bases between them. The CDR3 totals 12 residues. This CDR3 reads CASSKPRLEQFF. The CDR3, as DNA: TGTGCCAGTAGTAAGCCGAGACTTGAGCAGTTCTTC.

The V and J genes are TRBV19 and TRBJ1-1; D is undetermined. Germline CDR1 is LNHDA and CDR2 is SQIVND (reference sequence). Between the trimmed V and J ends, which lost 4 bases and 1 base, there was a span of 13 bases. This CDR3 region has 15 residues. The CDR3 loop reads CASSTRRDQNTEAFF. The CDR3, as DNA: TGTGCCAGTAGTACGCGCCGGGATCAGAACACTGAAGCTTTCTTT.

The CDR3 DNA follows: TGCGCCAGCAGCCCAGGGGAGGGTGAAGCTTTCTTT. Protein product: CASSPGEGEAFF. V and J are TRBV5-1 and TRBJ1-1; maybe TRBD1 (6 bases). The CDR3 length is 12 residues. The V end lost 4 bases, the J end lost 7 bases, and 11 bases lay between the germline ends. Per the germline V gene, CDR1 is SGHRS and CDR2 is YFSETQ.

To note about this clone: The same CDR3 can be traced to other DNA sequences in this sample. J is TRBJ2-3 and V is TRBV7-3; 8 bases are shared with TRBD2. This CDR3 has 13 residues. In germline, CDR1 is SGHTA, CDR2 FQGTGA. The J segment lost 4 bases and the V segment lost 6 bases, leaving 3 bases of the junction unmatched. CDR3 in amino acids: CASRAGGADTQYF. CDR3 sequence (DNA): TGTGCCAGCAGGGCGGGAGGCGCAGATACGCAGTATTTT.

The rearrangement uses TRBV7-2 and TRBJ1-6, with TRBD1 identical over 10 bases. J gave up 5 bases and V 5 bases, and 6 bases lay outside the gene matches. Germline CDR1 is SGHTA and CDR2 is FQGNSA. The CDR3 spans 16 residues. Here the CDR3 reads CASSAGTGADNSPLHF. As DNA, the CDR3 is TGTGCCAGCAGCGCGGGGACAGGGGCGGATAATTCACCCCTCCACTTT.

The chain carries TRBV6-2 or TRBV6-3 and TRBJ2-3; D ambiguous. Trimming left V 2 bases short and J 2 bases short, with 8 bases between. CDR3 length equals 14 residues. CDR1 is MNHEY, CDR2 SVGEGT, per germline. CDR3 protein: CASSYQRYTDTQYF. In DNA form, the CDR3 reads TGTGCCAGCAGTTACCAGCGCTACACAGATACGCAGTATTTT.

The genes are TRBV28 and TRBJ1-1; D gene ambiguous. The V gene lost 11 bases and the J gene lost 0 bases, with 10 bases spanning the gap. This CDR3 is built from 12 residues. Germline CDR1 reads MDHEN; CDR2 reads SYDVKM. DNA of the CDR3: TGTGCCCACTCCCCCATGAACACTGAAGCTTTCTTT. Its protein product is CAHSPMNTEAFF.

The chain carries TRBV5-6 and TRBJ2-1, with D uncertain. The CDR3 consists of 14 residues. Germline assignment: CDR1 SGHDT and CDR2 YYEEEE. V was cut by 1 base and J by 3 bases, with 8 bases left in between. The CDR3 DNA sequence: TGTGCCAGCAGCTTGTTCCACAGCTACAATGAGCAGTTCTTC. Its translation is CASSLFHSYNEQFF.

Written as DNA, the CDR3 is TGTGCCAGCAGCTTGTTACTAGCGGGAGGGTTTGACTACAATGAGCAGTTCTTC. It yields the protein CASSLLLAGGFDYNEQFF. The gene calls are TRBV5-4 and TRBJ2-1, with TRBD2 identical over 13 bases. CDR1 is SGHNT, CDR2 YYREEE, per germline (reference sequence). This CDR3 has 18 residues. V shed 1 base and J 3 bases; nucleotides not matched to a gene: 7.

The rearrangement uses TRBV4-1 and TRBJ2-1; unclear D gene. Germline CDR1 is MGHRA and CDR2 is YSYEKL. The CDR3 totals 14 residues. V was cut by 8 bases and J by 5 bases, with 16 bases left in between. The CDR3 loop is CASSDRVVDNEQFF. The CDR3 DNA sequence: TGCGCCAGCTCCGACCGGGTGGTCGACAATGAGCAGTTCTTC.

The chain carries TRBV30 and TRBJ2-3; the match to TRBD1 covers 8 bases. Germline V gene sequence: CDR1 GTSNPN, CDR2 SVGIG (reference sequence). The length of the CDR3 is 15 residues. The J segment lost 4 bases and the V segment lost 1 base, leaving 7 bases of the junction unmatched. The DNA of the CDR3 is TGTGCCTGGAGTGGCAGGGGGCCGTGGGCAGATACGCAGTATTTT. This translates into CAWSGRGPWADTQYF.

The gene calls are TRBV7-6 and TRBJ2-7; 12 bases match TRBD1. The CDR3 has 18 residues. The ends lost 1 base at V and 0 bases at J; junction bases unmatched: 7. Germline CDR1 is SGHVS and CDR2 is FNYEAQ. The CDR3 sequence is CASSLGAAGQGASYEQYF. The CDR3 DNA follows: TGTGCCAGCAGCTTAGGGGCTGCGGGACAGGGGGCCTCCTACGAGCAGTACTTC. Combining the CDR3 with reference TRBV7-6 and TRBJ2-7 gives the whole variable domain GAGVSQSPRYKVTKRGQDVALRCDPISGHVSLYWYRQALGQGPEFLTYFNYEAQQDKSGLPNDRFSAERPEGSISTLTIQRTEQRDSAMYRCASSLGAAGQGASYEQYFGPGTRLTVT.

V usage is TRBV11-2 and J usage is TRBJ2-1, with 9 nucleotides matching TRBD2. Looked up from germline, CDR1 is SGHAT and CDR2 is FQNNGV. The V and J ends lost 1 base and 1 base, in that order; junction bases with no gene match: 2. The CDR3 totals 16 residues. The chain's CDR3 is CASSLGREGSYNEQFF. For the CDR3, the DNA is TGTGCCAGCAGCTTAGGGCGGGAGGGGTCCTACAATGAGCAGTTCTTC.